The present T cell receptor beta chain was sequenced within a study of shared clonotypes between healthy human individuals. This clone was seen a few times. What it recognizes is unknown. The replicate PCRs on unsorted PBMC were given about 300 ng DNA, which is 25,000 to 35,000 T cell genomes. Assay used: immunoSEQ multiplex PCR; TCRdb lists only in-frame clones, some missing. The sample lists fewer than 600,000 clones, around 79% seen once, with 10% to 15% in the top ten. The germline CDR1 and CDR2 sequences are MDHEN and SYDVKM. This CDR3 region has 17 residues. J gave up 0 bases and V 5 bases, and 13 bases lay outside the gene matches. Findings and caveats of the study: Genetic and exposure-history diversity was limited by the few donors.

The sequence was obtained from a woman in her 40s in good health. Some clones in this sample may be carry-over from other donors' samples. The chain couples TRBV28 to TRBJ2-7; 7 nucleotides match TRBD2. Input material: PBMCs. The CDR3 DNA reads TGTGCCAGCAGTCACCCGACGGGGAGGGGCGCCTCCTACGAGCAGTACTTC. It specifies CASSHPTGRGASYEQYF. The full variable domain, its missing parts supplied by reference TRBV28 and TRBJ2-7, is DVKVTQSSRYLVKRTGEKVFLECVQDMDHENMFWYRQDPGLGLRLIYFSYDVKMKEKGDIPEGYSVSREKKERFSLILESASTNQTSMYLCASSHPTGRGASYEQYFGPGTRLTVT.